The source of this TCR beta chain is a study of cytomegalovirus exposure and HLA in healthy donors. There are 14 residues in the CDR3. The germline CDR1 and CDR2 sequences are KGHSH and LQKENI. Trimming removed 0 bases at V and 2 bases at J, with 8 bases between. Method: immunoSEQ multiplex PCR; TCRdb's copy keeps in-frame clones and lacks some. The sample carries 150,000 to 200,000 clones, 80% to 85% recorded once. Input material: PBMCs. The chain couples TRBV18 to TRBJ2-7, with D unresolved. The sequence was collected from a man aged 30 to 45 in good health and CMV-seropositive. Written as DNA, the CDR3 is TGTGCCAGCTCACCACCGAGTGAGGCCTACGAGCAGTACTTC. As protein: CASSPPSEAYEQYF.